These 30 T cell receptor beta chains were all obtained from the same sample, sequenced in a study of blood T cell repertoires in COVID-19. The table came from immunoSEQ multiplex PCR; TCRdb's copy has only in-frame clones and leaves some out. The profile shows 250,000 to 300,000 clones, around four fifths of them singletons. Sequencing was performed on peripheral blood. These TCRs come from a man aged 60-69 years who had recovered from COVID-19.

The sample holds a few counts of this clone. V is TRBV18 and J is TRBJ1-5; D is unresolved. With 2 bases removed from V and 3 bases from J, the gap between germline ends came to 8 bases. Germline CDR1 reads KGHSH; CDR2 reads LQKENI. CDR3 length: 14 amino acids. The CDR3 bases are TGTGCCAGCTCACCAAGCCGAAACAATCAGCCCCAGCATTTT. Its protein product is CASSPSRNNQPQHF.

The rearrangement links TRBV7-2 to TRBJ2-2, with D possibly matching TRBD1 (5 bases). V was pared by 1 base and J by 1 base, with 10 bases between. Germline V gives CDR1 SGHTA, CDR2 FQGNSA. The CDR3 is 16 amino acids. The CDR3 reads CASSLGGRVNTGELFF. The CDR3 DNA is TGTGCCAGCAGCTTAGGCGGCAGGGTGAACACCGGGGAGCTGTTTTTT.

About this clone: The sample carries other DNA sequences with the same CDR3. The chain is built from TRBV5-1 and TRBJ2-7; weak D call: TRBD2 (6 bases). Looked up from germline, CDR1 is SGHRS and CDR2 is YFSETQ. The CDR3 extends over 16 amino acids. Trimming cost V 0 bases and J 0 bases, with 13 bases left between them. Here the CDR3 reads CASSLGTGRGSYEQYF. CDR3 DNA sequence: TGCGCCAGCAGCTTGGGGACGGGGCGGGGCTCCTACGAGCAGTACTTC. Looking up the rest from reference TRBV5-1 and TRBJ2-7 gives the full variable domain: KAGVTQTPRYLIKTRGQQVTLSCSPISGHRSVSWYQQTPGQGLQFLFEYFSETQRNKGNFPGRFSGRQFSNSRSEMNVSTLELGDSALYLCASSLGTGRGSYEQYFGPGTRLTVT.

The genes are TRBV6-5 and TRBJ2-5; D is unclear. Trimming stripped 2 bases from V and 3 bases from J, with 7 bases between. This CDR3 comprises 13 residues. Germline CDR1 and CDR2: MNHEY and SVGAGI. CDR3 in amino acids: CASSYGRKETQYF. The CDR3 DNA sequence: TGTGCCAGCAGTTACGGCCGAAAAGAGACCCAGTACTTC.

The V gene is TRBV18, the J gene TRBJ2-7; 8 positions match TRBD1. CDR3 length equals 15 residues. Germline V gives CDR1 KGHSH, CDR2 LQKENI. Trimming removed 5 bases from V and 5 bases from J; junction bases left unmatched: 11. CDR3 protein: CASSRRQGASDEQYF. CDR3 bases: TGTGCCAGCTCAAGACGGCAGGGGGCGTCGGACGAGCAGTACTTC.

The CDR3 sequence is CASSFFYPNVRNEQFF. CDR3 nucleotide sequence: TGTGCCAGCAGTTTTTTCTACCCGAATGTACGCAATGAGCAGTTCTTC. This rearrangement joins TRBV6-5 to TRBJ2-1; D is ambiguous. Germline-derived CDR1 and CDR2 are MNHEY and SVGAGI. V shed 4 bases and J shed 6 bases, with 19 bases lying between them. This CDR3 contains 16 residues.

This clone was recorded only once. The chain uses TRBV9 and TRBJ2-1; the D gene is possibly TRBD1 (6 bases). The CDR3 contains 14 residues. Germline-derived CDR1 and CDR2 are SGDLS and YYNGEE. Trimming took off 0 bases at V and 5 bases at J, with 9 bases between the two ends. The CDR3 nucleotides are TGTGCCAGCAGCGTAGTGGACAGCCACAATGAGCAGTTCTTC. Amino acids: CASSVVDSHNEQFF.

V is TRBV29-1 and J is TRBJ2-2; 10 bases agree with TRBD1. The CDR3 covers 14 residues. CDR1 and CDR2 from the germline V gene are SQVTM and ANQGSEA. V lost 7 bases, J lost 5 bases, and 7 bases stayed unmatched. For the CDR3, the DNA is TGCAGCGCCCTGGGACAGGGGAGGACCGGGGAGCTGTTTTTT. It codes for CSALGQGRTGELFF.

V gene TRBV15 combines with J gene TRBJ1-1; D not certain. This CDR3 is built from 14 residues. Germline CDR1 and CDR2: LNHNV and YYDKDF (reference sequence). Trimming took 0 bases from V and 5 from J, leaving 10 bases between them. The CDR3 loop reads CATSRDFSGTEAFF. DNA of the CDR3: TGTGCCACCAGCAGAGATTTCTCGGGGACTGAAGCTTTCTTT.

This clone turned up a few times. The V gene is TRBV30, the J gene TRBJ2-5, with D possibly TRBD2 on 7 matching bases. Trimming took 0 bases from V and 4 from J, leaving 12 bases between them. CDR3 length: 14 residues. The germline V gene has CDR1 GTSNPN and CDR2 SVGIG (reference sequence). The CDR3, as DNA: TGTGCCTGGAGTGTACGGGGGGCTGGAGAGACCCAGTACTTC. Its protein is CAWSVRGAGETQYF.

This clone was seen once. The CDR3 DNA reads as TGTGCCAGCAGCGTGACAGCCTATAATTCACCCCTCCACTTT. It codes for CASSVTAYNSPLHF. The genes are TRBV5-5 and TRBJ1-6, with D possibly being TRBD1 (5 bases). V was clipped by 4 bases and J by 2 bases, with 7 bases between them. CDR3 size: 14 residues. Germline V gene data show CDR1 as SGHKS and CDR2 as YYEKEE (reference sequence).

The CDR3 DNA follows: TGTGCCACCAGCATCGGGTTGGAGACCCAGTACTTC. Translating it yields CATSIGLETQYF. The chain combines TRBV15 with TRBJ2-5; no definite D call. The ends were cut back, 4 bases at V and 5 bases at J, with 8 bases in the middle. Germline CDR1 and CDR2: LNHNV and YYDKDF (reference sequence). This CDR3 is built from 12 residues.

The V and J genes are TRBV6-6 and TRBJ2-7; the D gene is possibly TRBD2 (5 bases). The germline V and J ends were trimmed by 5 bases and 5 bases, with 13 bases remaining between them. Germline values: CDR1 MNHNY, CDR2 SVGAGI (reference sequence). The CDR3 runs to 13 residues. The CDR3 here is CASSNRGGHEQYF. The CDR3 nucleotides are TGTGCCAGCAGTAACCGAGGAGGCCACGAGCAGTACTTC.

This chain uses TRBV19 with TRBJ2-3; D perhaps matches TRBD1 (6 bases). V was trimmed by 9 bases and J by 8 bases, leaving 18 bases between them. The CDR3 contains 13 residues. The germline V gene encodes CDR1 LNHDA and CDR2 SQIVND (reference sequence). The DNA for the CDR3 is TGTGCCAGCGGGACCGGGGTAGGGGGTACGCAGTATTTT. Translated: CASGTGVGGTQYF.

CDR3 region: CASSARRATNEKLFF. Written as DNA, the CDR3 is TGTGCCAGCAGCGCCCGCAGGGCAACTAATGAAAAACTGTTTTTT. The chain has TRBV6-6 and TRBJ1-4; possible D gene TRBD1, 5 bases. Germline V gene sequence: CDR1 MNHNY, CDR2 SVGAGI (reference sequence). The V end lost 6 bases, the J end lost 0 bases, and 11 bases lay between the germline ends. CDR3 length: 15 residues.

The chain couples TRBV18 to TRBJ1-5; TRBD1 agrees at 7 bases. CDR1 is KGHSH, CDR2 LQKENI, per germline. With 3 bases clipped from V and 3 bases from J, the junction kept 2 bases outside the gene matches. The length of the CDR3 is 14 residues. This chain's CDR3 is CASSPGQNNQPQHF. In DNA form, the CDR3 reads TGTGCCAGCTCACCGGGACAGAACAATCAGCCCCAGCATTTT.

The gene calls are TRBV9 and TRBJ2-2, with 8 positions matching TRBD1. Looked up from germline, CDR1 is SGDLS and CDR2 is YYNGEE. J gave up 4 bases and V 4 bases, and 6 bases lay outside the gene matches. This CDR3 has 15 amino acids. CDR3 protein: CASSTPTGGTGELFF. The CDR3 DNA reads as TGTGCCAGCAGCACCCCAACAGGGGGCACCGGGGAGCTGTTTTTT.

This clone came up a few times. V and J are TRBV23-1 and TRBJ1-4, with D perhaps matching TRBD1 (5 bases). TRBV23-1 is reported as an ORF; its role is uncertain. V was pared by 2 bases and J by 5 bases, with 15 bases between. The CDR3 extends over 16 amino acids. In DNA, the CDR3 is TGCGCCAGCAGTCAAAAGGGCCGGGGACTAAATGAAAAACTGTTTTTT. Amino acids: CASSQKGRGLNEKLFF.

The chain is built from TRBV6-4 and TRBJ1-5; tentatively, D is TRBD1 (5 bases). Germline CDR1 and CDR2: MRHNA and SNTAGT. The CDR3 covers 13 residues. The ends were cut back, 10 bases at V and 4 bases at J, with 14 bases in the middle. The CDR3 spells CANEGGTNQPQHF. The CDR3 DNA is TGTGCCAACGAGGGAGGGACTAATCAGCCCCAGCATTTT.

The chain carries TRBV27 and TRBJ2-7, with D maybe TRBD2 (6 bases). Germline V lookup: CDR1 MNHEY, CDR2 SMNVEV (reference sequence). Deletions cut 5 bases from V and 1 base from J, with 9 bases between. The CDR3 contains 13 residues. CDR3 nucleotide sequence: TGTGCCAGCAGTCCGGGACTTTCCTACGAGCAGTACTTC. This codes for CASSPGLSYEQYF.

This chain links TRBV5-1 with TRBJ2-4, with D possibly TRBD1 on 6 matching bases. The CDR3 is made up of 14 amino acids. Trimming took off 1 base at V and 5 bases at J, with 10 bases between the two ends. The germline CDR1 and CDR2 sequences are SGHRS and YFSETQ. Written as DNA, the CDR3 is TGCGCCAGCAGCTTGAGACCAGGGGAAAACATTCAGTACTTC. This gives the protein CASSLRPGENIQYF.

V gene TRBV24-1 combines with J gene TRBJ2-1, with D unclear. The CDR3 totals 12 residues. The germline gives CDR1 KGHDR, CDR2 SFDVKD. Trimming left V 4 bases short and J 5 bases short, with 5 bases between. The CDR3 here is CATSEADNEQFF. The CDR3 coding sequence is TGTGCCACCAGTGAGGCTGACAATGAGCAGTTCTTC.

The chain uses TRBV24-1 and TRBJ2-1, with 9 bases identical to TRBD1. The CDR3 runs 15 residues. Trimming at V came to 4 bases and at J to 9 bases, leaving 9 bases not matched to a gene. The germline CDR1 and CDR2 sequences are KGHDR and SFDVKD. CDR3 region: CATSDPRDRVGEQFF. Written as DNA, the CDR3 is TGTGCCACCAGTGACCCCCGGGACAGGGTGGGTGAGCAGTTCTTC.

This clone was recorded once. This rearrangement joins TRBV12-5 to TRBJ2-1; D is perhaps TRBD2 (5 bases). Trimming removed 0 bases at V and 6 bases at J, with 18 bases between. The germline CDR1 and CDR2 sequences are LGHNT and FRNRAP. This CDR3 is built from 17 residues. In nucleotides, the CDR3 is TGTGCTAGTGGTTTGGTACGGCAGGCGGGCGTTGGCAATGAGCAGTTCTTC. It specifies CASGLVRQAGVGNEQFF.

The V gene is TRBV7-9, the J gene TRBJ1-5, with TRBD1 matching over 11 bases. V was clipped by 11 bases and J by 7 bases; unmatched bases: 10. The CDR3 runs to 14 residues. Per germline, CDR1 SEHNR and CDR2 FQNEAQ (reference sequence). The CDR3: CADSPGQGDQPQHF. The CDR3 region has the DNA TGTGCCGACAGCCCGGGACAGGGGGACCAGCCCCAGCATTTT.

The chain uses TRBV29-1 and TRBJ2-1, with D possibly matching TRBD2 (5 bases). The CDR3 has 15 residues. Germline CDR1 is SQVTM and CDR2 is ANQGSEA. The V and J ends lost 6 bases and 3 bases respectively, with 18 bases between them. CDR3 DNA sequence: TGCAGCGTCCTACACCGGACTTCCCACTACAATGAGCAGTTCTTC. Translation: CSVLHRTSHYNEQFF.

This chain links TRBV5-1 with TRBJ2-7, with TRBD2 matching over 9 bases. This CDR3 comprises 17 residues. CDR1 is SGHRS and CDR2 is YFSETQ in the germline V gene. V was pared by 0 bases and J by 5 bases, with 12 bases of the junction left unmatched. CDR3 DNA: TGCGCCAGCAGCTTGGCCGGGACTAGCCTGCCAGGGAACGAGCAGTACTTC. It translates to CASSLAGTSLPGNEQYF. The variable domain in full, completed from reference TRBV5-1 and TRBJ2-7, reads KAGVTQTPRYLIKTRGQQVTLSCSPISGHRSVSWYQQTPGQGLQFLFEYFSETQRNKGNFPGRFSGRQFSNSRSEMNVSTLELGDSALYLCASSLAGTSLPGNEQYFGPGTRLTVT.

The V gene is TRBV30, the J gene TRBJ1-5, with 9 bases fitting TRBD1. V lost 3 bases and J lost 4; bases outside the gene matches: 4. The CDR3 extends over 14 amino acids. From germline, CDR1 is GTSNPN and CDR2 SVGIG (reference sequence). CDR3 nucleotide sequence: TGTGCCTGGAGCCCGGGACAGGGTAATCAGCCCCAGCATTTT. Amino acids: CAWSPGQGNQPQHF.

The rearrangement uses TRBV15 and TRBJ2-1; no clear D gene. V shed 0 bases and J shed 6 bases, with 15 bases lying between them. The germline CDR1 and CDR2 sequences are LNHNV and YYDKDF (reference sequence). The CDR3 contains 16 residues. CDR3 DNA: TGTGCCACCAGCAGAGATCCCGGGTCGAAAAGCAATGAGCAGTTCTTC. Amino acid sequence: CATSRDPGSKSNEQFF.

The V call is TRBV5-6, the J call TRBJ2-7; 7 positions match TRBD2. V was pared by 0 bases and J by 5 bases, with 8 bases of the junction left unmatched. Germline V gene lookup returns CDR1 SGHDT and CDR2 YYEEEE. The CDR3 has 15 residues. CDR3 sequence (DNA): TGTGCCAGCAGCTTGGCTCAGGGAGGGGTTAACGAGCAGTACTTC. This encodes CASSLAQGGVNEQYF.